This T cell receptor beta chain was sequenced in a study of EBV T-cell therapy then PD-1 blockade in nasopharyngeal carcinoma. With regard to this clone: Its specificity is unknown.

TCRdb's copy holds only in-frame clones and misses some; the assay was immunoSEQ multiplex PCR. This repertoire shows around 19,000 clones, about 86% found once; its top ten account for around 29%. The time point here: 266 days after commencement of treatment, after nivolumab therapy. Stated treatment: AdE1-LMPpoly-expanded autologous EBV-specific T-cell therapy followed by anti-PD-1 nivolumab. Germline-derived CDR1 and CDR2 are MNHEY and SMNVEV (reference sequence). This CDR3 comprises 13 residues. V lost 8 bases and J lost 3, with 13 bases in between. Sequenced here: CD8+ T cells from blood, sampled around day 250 from a patient whose treatment included autologous EBV-specific T cells and nivolumab. The sequence was collected from a man between 35 and 55 years old with nasopharyngeal carcinoma. V usage is TRBV27 and J usage is TRBJ1-1; TRBD1 might be the D (6 bases). CDR3 protein: CASAQGWDTEAFF. In DNA form, the CDR3 reads TGTGCCAGCGCTCAGGGGTGGGACACTGAAGCTTTCTTT.